This T cell receptor (beta chain) was observed in a study of T cell responses to AZD1222 COVID-19 vaccine. Overall study results and limits: After the peak T cell response, and only then, were repertoires sampled.

Remarks on this clone: Its antigen is not known.

V was clipped by 3 bases and J by 0 bases, with 9 bases between them. Germline lookup yields CDR1 KGHSH and CDR2 LQKENI. CDR3 length: 15 residues. Profiling relied on immunoSEQ multiplex PCR, and the TCRdb table lists in-frame clones only, not all of them. This sample yields some 160,000 clones, of which more than 90% are seen a single time; 1.6% belongs to the top ten. This rearrangement joins TRBV18 to TRBJ1-5; D gene uncertain. The source of this sequence is an adult in good health. The sequences come from peripheral blood, collected on day 0 of AZD1222 vaccination. CDR3 amino acids: CASSPDGNSNQPQHF. DNA of the CDR3: TGTGCCAGCTCACCGGACGGTAATAGCAATCAGCCCCAGCATTTT.